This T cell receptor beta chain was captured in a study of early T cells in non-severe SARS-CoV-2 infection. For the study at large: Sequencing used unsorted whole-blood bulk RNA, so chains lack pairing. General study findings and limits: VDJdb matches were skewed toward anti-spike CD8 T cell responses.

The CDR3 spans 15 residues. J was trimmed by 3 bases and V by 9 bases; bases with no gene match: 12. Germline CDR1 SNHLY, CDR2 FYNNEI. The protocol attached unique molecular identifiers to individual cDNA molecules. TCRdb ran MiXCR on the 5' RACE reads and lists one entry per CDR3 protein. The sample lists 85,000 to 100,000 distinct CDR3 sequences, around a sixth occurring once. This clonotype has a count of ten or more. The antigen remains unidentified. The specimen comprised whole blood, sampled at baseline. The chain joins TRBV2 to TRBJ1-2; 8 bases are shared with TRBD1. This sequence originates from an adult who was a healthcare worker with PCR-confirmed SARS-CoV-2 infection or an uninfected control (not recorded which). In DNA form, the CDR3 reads TGTGCCAGGGGGACAGGAAGGGAGGGCTACTATGGCTACACCTTC. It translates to CARGTGREGYYGYTF.